This T cell receptor beta chain derives from a study of monozygotic twins with cystic fibrosis. The germline V gene has CDR1 LNHDA and CDR2 SQIVND (reference sequence). The ends lost 0 bases at V and 5 bases at J; junction bases unmatched: 7. The CDR3 runs to 15 residues. Assay used: immunoSEQ multiplex PCR; TCRdb lists only in-frame clones, some missing. The sample contains tens of thousands of clones, 85% to 90% of which appear only once. The sequence was obtained from a woman in her 30s with cystic fibrosis. Source material: blood. The rearrangement joins TRBV19 to TRBJ2-7; 7 bases fit TRBD2. The CDR3, as DNA: TGTGCCAGTAGTATAGATTCCGGGGGGTTAAACGAGCAGTACTTC. As protein: CASSIDSGGLNEQYF. The full variable domain, rest sourced from reference TRBV19 and TRBJ2-7, is DGGITQSPKYLFRKEGQNVTLSCEQNLNHDAMYWYRQDPGQGLRLIYYSQIVNDFQKGDIAEGYSVSREKKESFPLTVTSAQKNPTAFYLCASSIDSGGLNEQYFGPGTRLTVT.